Below are 19 T cell receptor beta chains sequenced from a single sample in a study of T cells after yellow fever vaccination. TCRdb reprocessed the 5' RACE reads with MiXCR, giving one entry per CDR3 protein. The table includes around 140,000 distinct CDR3 sequences, just over 6.5% detected once. This material consisted of CD4+ T cells sorted from PBMCs, taken 10 days after the yellow fever booster vaccination. These receptor sequences come from a man aged 25 to 40 who received the YFV17D yellow fever vaccine.

This clonotype was seen more than once but under ten times. The gene calls are TRBV7-9 and TRBJ2-7, with D hard to call. In germline, CDR1 is SEHNR, CDR2 FQNEAQ (reference sequence). CDR3 size: 15 residues. With 1 base removed from V and 6 bases from J, the gap between germline ends came to 16 bases. The CDR3 sequence is CASSLGRPLVGEQYF. The CDR3 coding sequence is TGTGCCAGCAGCTTAGGTAGGCCCCTCGTCGGCGAGCAGTACTTC. Full variable domain (rest looked up from reference TRBV7-9 and TRBJ2-7): DTGVSQNPRHKITKRGQNVTFRCDPISEHNRLYWYRQTLGQGPEFLTYFQNEAQLEKSRLLSDRFSAERPKGSFSTLEIQRTEQGDSAMYLCASSLGRPLVGEQYFGPGTRLTVT.

This clonotype was recorded a few times. The chain combines TRBV11-3 with TRBJ2-1; 8 nucleotides align to TRBD2. Germline trimming cut 2 bases from V and 8 bases from J; bases unmatched to any gene: 2. The CDR3 is 13 amino acids. Germline V gene sequence: CDR1 SGHNT, CDR2 YENEEA. As DNA, the CDR3 is TGTGCCAGCAGCTTAAGCGGGAGCTATGAGCAGTTCTTC. It translates to CASSLSGSYEQFF.

This clonotype was detected many times. The rearrangement links TRBV7-3 to TRBJ2-1, with D unclear. Germline V gene sequence: CDR1 SGHTA, CDR2 FQGTGA. Deletions cut 4 bases from V and 7 bases from J, with 5 bases between. The CDR3 is made up of 11 amino acids. In DNA form, the CDR3 reads TGTGCCAGCAGCTCTCAGAATGAGCAGTTCTTC. It encodes CASSSQNEQFF.

In the case of this clonotype: Given a much more abundant clone one base away, this may be a read error. The V call is TRBV7-9, the J call TRBJ2-6, with a tentative D call TRBD2 (5 bases). The CDR3 length is 17 residues. From germline, CDR1 is SEHNR and CDR2 FQNEAQ (reference sequence). The DNA of the CDR3 is TGTGCCAGCTGCTTTGAAGGACTCATCGCTGGGGCCAACGTCCTGACTTTC. This codes for CASCFEGLIAGANVLTF.

This clonotype has at least ten counts. V and J are TRBV7-2 and TRBJ2-3, with 9 bases that match TRBD2. V was pared by 5 bases and J by 0 bases, with 6 bases of the junction left unmatched. The CDR3 contains 16 residues. CDR1 and CDR2 (germline): SGHTA, FQGNSA. The chain's CDR3 is CASSTGTSFSTDTQYF. The CDR3 region has the DNA TGTGCCAGCAGCACAGGGACTAGCTTTAGCACAGATACGCAGTATTTT.

This clonotype was seen at least ten times. The chain links TRBV5-1 to TRBJ2-2; no reliable D call. CDR1 SGHRS and CDR2 YFSETQ come from the germline V gene. V was pared by 5 bases and J by 6 bases, with 8 bases between. This CDR3 is built from 12 residues. The CDR3 DNA is TGCGCCAGCAGGGGTGGAGCCGGGGAGCTGTTTTTT. Amino acid sequence: CASRGGAGELFF.

For this clonotype: A single base separates this from a much larger clone, so it may be a read error. The chain carries TRBV12-3 or TRBV12-4 and TRBJ2-2; D unresolved. CDR3 length equals 15 residues. With 7 bases removed from V and 4 bases from J, the gap between germline ends came to 16 bases. Here the CDR3 DNA reads TGTGCCAGCATTCCCGGTGTAAACGGCACCGGGGAGCTGTTTTTT. It encodes CASIPGVNGTGELFF.

The gene calls are TRBV7-3 and TRBJ2-5, with 7 bases matching TRBD2. V gave up 2 bases and J gave up 4 bases; unmatched junction bases: 7. The CDR3 runs 15 residues. The germline gives CDR1 SGHTA, CDR2 FQGTGA. CDR3 loop: CASSLGGEFTETQYF. DNA of the CDR3: TGTGCCAGCAGCTTAGGGGGGGAGTTCACAGAGACCCAGTACTTC.

This clonotype occurred many times. The chain links TRBV7-9 to TRBJ2-1, with 11 bases identical to TRBD1. The CDR3 contains 16 residues. Germline assignment: CDR1 SEHNR and CDR2 FQNEAQ (reference sequence). V was clipped by 6 bases and J by 7 bases; unmatched bases: 11. CDR3 in amino acids: CASRLPGTGGSNEQFF. DNA for the CDR3: TGTGCCAGCAGACTCCCTGGGACAGGGGGGTCGAATGAGCAGTTCTTC.

This clonotype was detected ten times or more. The chain links TRBV7-2 to TRBJ2-1; 7 bases fit TRBD2. The V and J ends lost 5 bases and 5 bases, in that order; junction bases with no gene match: 6. The CDR3 consists of 14 residues. CDR1 is SGHTA and CDR2 is FQGNSA in the germline V gene. The CDR3, as DNA: TGTGCCAGCAGCGATACTAGCGCAAACAATGAGCAGTTCTTC. This codes for CASSDTSANNEQFF.

This clonotype was counted many times. The gene calls are TRBV18 and TRBJ2-2; 7 positions match TRBD2. This CDR3 has 16 amino acids. J gave up 7 bases and V 0 bases, and 8 bases lay outside the gene matches. Germline-derived CDR1 and CDR2 are KGHSH and LQKENI. The CDR3 region is CASSPPSVRGSGELFF. CDR3 sequence (DNA): TGTGCCAGCTCACCACCATCGGTGCGGGGGAGCGGGGAGCTGTTTTTT.

This clonotype was observed many times. This chain uses TRBV4-2 with TRBJ2-5; TRBD2 matches at 7 bases. The CDR3 has 15 residues. The V and J ends lost 5 bases and 2 bases, in that order; junction bases with no gene match: 8. Germline CDR1 LGHNA, CDR2 YNFKEQ. The CDR3 spells CASSGGKRGQETQYF. As DNA, the CDR3 is TGTGCCAGCAGCGGCGGGAAGCGGGGTCAAGAGACCCAGTACTTC.

This clonotype was detected a few times. The genes are TRBV6-1 and TRBJ1-3; unclear D gene. Per the germline V gene, CDR1 is MNHNS and CDR2 is SASEGT. V dropped 1 base and J dropped 0 bases, with 7 bases sitting between them. This CDR3 region has 15 residues. In DNA, the CDR3 is TGTGCCAGCAGTGAAGGGATCTACTCTGGAAACACCATATATTTT. Residues: CASSEGIYSGNTIYF.

This clonotype was counted ten times or more. The V call is TRBV6-5, the J call TRBJ2-6; no definite D call. From germline, CDR1 is MNHEY and CDR2 SVGAGI. The CDR3 extends over 15 amino acids. V was trimmed by 2 bases and J by 0 bases, leaving 5 bases between them. The CDR3 nucleotides are TGTGCCAGCAGTTACGGCGGCTCTGGGGCCAACGTCCTGACTTTC. Its protein product is CASSYGGSGANVLTF.

This clonotype was seen a handful of times. The chain joins TRBV5-1 to TRBJ2-1, with D maybe TRBD1 (6 bases). The CDR3 spans 15 residues. The ends were cut back, 3 bases at V and 3 bases at J, with 13 bases in the middle. CDR1 and CDR2 from the germline V gene are SGHRS and YFSETQ. The CDR3 region is CASSWGRPHYNEQFF. CDR3 nucleotides: TGCGCCAGCAGCTGGGGGCGTCCCCACTACAATGAGCAGTTCTTC.

Ten or more counts support this clonotype. This rearrangement joins TRBV7-2 to TRBJ2-3; D ambiguous. CDR1 SGHTA and CDR2 FQGNSA come from the germline V gene. Between the trimmed V and J ends, which lost 5 bases and 11 bases, there was a span of 11 bases. The CDR3 is 11 amino acids. The CDR3 DNA reads as TGTGCCAGCAGCCCCTACCGGCAGCAGTATTTT. Translating gives CASSPYRQQYF.

Many counts were recorded for this clonotype. This chain uses TRBV6-5 with TRBJ2-1; 8 nucleotides agree with TRBD2. Germline CDR1 is MNHEY and CDR2 is SVGAGI. The CDR3 covers 16 residues. Trimming took 0 bases from V and 9 from J; bases not matched to a gene: 10. The CDR3 loop is CASSYSTGLAFGEQFF. CDR3 coding DNA: TGTGCCAGCAGTTACTCAACAGGACTAGCCTTTGGTGAGCAGTTCTTC.

This clonotype showed up many times. The chain uses TRBV6-5 and TRBJ1-4; D might be TRBD1 (6 bases). The CDR3 runs to 13 residues. In germline, CDR1 is MNHEY, CDR2 SVGAGI. Trimming stripped 7 bases from V and 7 bases from J, with 13 bases between. CDR3 bases: TGTGCCAGCACCCTCGCGGGGGCTGAAAAACTGTTTTTT. It codes for CASTLAGAEKLFF.

The V and J genes are TRBV20-1 and TRBJ2-1, with 8 bases identical to TRBD2. With 6 bases clipped from V and 0 bases from J, the junction kept 10 bases outside the gene matches. Looked up from germline, CDR1 is DFQATT and CDR2 is SNEGSKA (reference sequence). The CDR3 has 16 residues. The CDR3, as DNA: TGCAGTGCCCACAGGAGCGGGAGAATCTCCTACAATGAGCAGTTCTTC. Amino acid sequence: CSAHRSGRISYNEQFF.